The clone carrying this T cell receptor (beta chain) was recorded a few times. The data were taken from a study of T-cell reconstitution after alpha-beta-depleted transplantation in children. A TCRbeta library incorporating unique molecular identifiers was prepared. One entry per CDR3 protein results from TCRdb running MiXCR on the PCR reads. The sample carries about 420,000 distinct CDR3 sequences, around 16% recorded once. J was trimmed by 3 bases and V by 6 bases; bases with no gene match: 10. Germline V gene lookup returns CDR1 DFQATT and CDR2 SNEGSKA (reference sequence). The CDR3 length is 14 residues.

This rearrangement joins TRBV20-1 to TRBJ2-7, with 8 bases matching TRBD2. The sequencing here drew on PBMCs, mostly from graft donor cells, taken 360 days after TCRalphabeta/CD19-depleted stem cell transplant. The sequence was collected from a boy younger than two who had a stem cell transplant for Wiskott-Aldrich syndrome, so the T cells may come from the graft donor. The CDR3 nucleotides are TGCAGTGCCGGGGGGGGGAGAAATTTCTACGAGCAGTACTTC. Translating it yields CSAGGGRNFYEQYF.